This T cell receptor (beta chain) was sequenced during a study of monozygotic twins with inflammatory bowel disease. cDNA for TCRalpha and TCRbeta was amplified by nested PCRs of around 15 then about 10 cycles. TCRdb derives one entry per CDR3 protein from the 5' RACE reads, leaving out DNA. The specimen's table records approximately 140,000 distinct CDR3 sequences. CDR3 size: 11 residues. Germline V gene data show CDR1 as DFQATT and CDR2 as SNEGSKA (reference sequence). This TCR was sampled from a human donor with ulcerative colitis or Crohn's disease, or a healthy co-twin of an affected twin (not recorded which). The sample was blood. The rearrangement uses TRBV20-1 and TRBJ2-1. The CDR3 protein is CSARGKYEQFF.